This T cell receptor beta chain comes out of a study of blood T cell repertoires in COVID-19. The CDR3 consists of 16 residues. The germline gives CDR1 LNHDA, CDR2 SQIVND (reference sequence). V lost 3 bases, J lost 4 bases, and 9 bases stayed unmatched. Data came from immunoSEQ multiplex PCR; TCRdb stores just in-frame clones and leaves some out. The sample yields some 48,000 clones, around 90% seen once. This receptor was obtained from a woman of 80 years or more with acute or convalescent COVID-19. The sequenced sample was peripheral blood. This chain joins TRBV19 and TRBJ2-5; 9 bases are a match to TRBD2. The CDR3 loop reads CASSISSAGGGETQYF. The CDR3 coding sequence is TGTGCCAGTAGTATCAGCTCAGCGGGGGGTGGAGAGACCCAGTACTTC.